This section outlines one TCR beta chain sequence together with its context. J gave up 7 bases and V 5 bases, and 12 bases lay outside the gene matches. The V gene's germline CDR1 is SGHAT and CDR2 FQDESV (reference sequence). The CDR3 is 15 amino acids. The authors reverse transcribed roughly 0.45 to 1 ug RNA with random hexamers. In TCRdb, the immunoSEQ multiplex PCR reads were re-called with MiXCR into one record per CDR3 protein. The data contain under 200,000 distinct CDR3 sequences, roughly 95% of them singletons. These data originate in a study of CD8 T cells in Susac syndrome. J is TRBJ1-1 and V is TRBV11-1; 8 bases agree with TRBD1. This TCR was sampled from a human donor with Susac syndrome. Sequenced: CD4+ T cells from PBMCs. The CDR3 nucleotides are TGTGCCAGCAGCCCCGGGGGGACAGGCTGGGGTGAAGCTTTCTTT. Encoded protein: CASSPGGTGWGEAFF. Full variable domain (missing parts from reference TRBV11-1 and TRBJ1-1): EAEVAQSPRYKITEKSQAVAFWCDPISGHATLYWYRQILGQGPELLVQFQDESVVDDSQLPKDRFSAERLKGVDSTLKIQPAELGDSAMYLCASSPGGTGWGEAFFGQGTRLTVV.